The sequence of this T cell receptor (beta chain) was determined in a study of OX40 agonist ivuxolimab in advanced cancers. Looking at the study overall: Dosing consisted of intravenous ivuxolimab at 0.01 to 10 mg/kg every 2 weeks. Study results and caveats: Fewer expanded clones were found on average in CD4+ than in CD8+ T cells.

As for this clone: Its target is not known.

Using immunoSEQ multiplex PCR, the repertoire was profiled, and TCRdb retains in-frame clones only, with some absent. The sample lists approximately 35,000 clones; under 85% were seen once. The germline gives CDR1 SEHNR, CDR2 FQNEAQ (reference sequence). Trimming took 5 bases from V and 2 from J; bases not matched to a gene: 5. The CDR3 has 14 amino acids. The chain combines TRBV7-9 with TRBJ2-5, with 7 bases fitting TRBD2. This material consisted of CD4+ or CD8+ T cells sorted from blood, taken in a trial of the OX40 agonist ivuxolimab. The receptor's source is an adult with an advanced solid tumor such as melanoma, head and neck, liver or kidney cancer. The CDR3 protein is CASSPKAGQETQYF. CDR3 coding DNA: TGTGCCAGCAGCCCGAAAGCGGGGCAAGAGACCCAGTACTTC.